A selection of T cell receptor beta chains follows, all from one sample in a study of technical replicates of blood from several donors. Measured with immunoSEQ multiplex PCR; TCRdb has only the in-frame clones, and not every one. This table has roughly 80,000 clones, 96% appearing once. Sequences were obtained from T cells isolated from PBMCs. The source is a human donor in good health. Both conserved end residues are part of each CDR3. D genes are given only for firm matches. Expanded clones get a size class; other rows say once, few or many, or leave the size out.

v_call	j_call	d_call	clone_size	cdr3_length	cdr3_nt	cdr3_aa
TRBV15	TRBJ2-3	NA	NA	12	TGTGCCACCAGGGTAAAAAGAGAAACGCAGTATTTT	CATRVKRETQYF
TRBV28	TRBJ1-2	NA	few	10	TGTGCCAGCAGCGACTATGGCTACACCTTC	CASSDYGYTF
TRBV7-9	TRBJ1-2	TRBD1	few	16	TGTGCCAGCAGCTGGACACTCCCGGGACAGGGCAATGGCTACACCTTC	CASSWTLPGQGNGYTF
TRBV10-3	TRBJ1-2	NA	NA	12	TGTGCCATCAGTGAGCGGGGAGATGGCTACACCTTC	CAISERGDGYTF
TRBV2	TRBJ2-5	TRBD2	NA	19	TGTGCCAGCAGTGGGACCGGGACTAGCGGGGCCGTCCCTCCTGAGACCCAGTACTTC	CASSGTGTSGAVPPETQYF
TRBV28	TRBJ1-1	TRBD1	NA	13	TGTGCCAGCAGCCCCAACAGGGGCACTGAAGCTTTCTTT	CASSPNRGTEAFF
TRBV29-1	TRBJ2-7	NA	NA	13	TGCAGCGTTGAAGTTACAGGATCCTACGAGCAGTACTTC	CSVEVTGSYEQYF
TRBV7-9	TRBJ2-2	NA	NA	17	TGTGCCAGCAGCCGAGTCCGGGGAGGTACGAACACCGGGGAGCTGTTTTTT	CASSRVRGGTNTGELFF
TRBV6-5	TRBJ1-5	NA	NA	12	TGTGCCAGCAGTCTTCACGGTCAGCCCCAGCATTTT	CASSLHGQPQHF
TRBV2	TRBJ1-5	TRBD1	once	14	TGTGCCAGCGACGGGGGGACAGGGAGACAGCCCCAGCATTTT	CASDGGTGRQPQHF
TRBV19	TRBJ2-3	TRBD1	NA	14	TGTGCCAGTTCTCAGGGGGCGAGCACAGATACGCAGTATTTT	CASSQGASTDTQYF
TRBV7-9	TRBJ2-3	NA	NA	17	TGTGCCAGCAGCCCCCGGGACACGTTCATTGGCACAGATACGCAGTATTTT	CASSPRDTFIGTDTQYF
TRBV5-1	TRBJ1-1	NA	NA	16	TGCGCCAGCAGCTTGGGGGCAACTCGAGCGGGCACTGAAGCTTTCTTT	CASSLGATRAGTEAFF
TRBV19	TRBJ2-3	TRBD1	NA	14	TGTGCCAGTGAAGGGACAGGGAGGACAGATACGCAGTATTTT	CASEGTGRTDTQYF
TRBV6-1	TRBJ2-1	TRBD2	NA	15	TGTGCCAGCAGTGAAGTAATAGCGGGAGACTCCTTACAGTTCTTC	CASSEVIAGDSLQFF
TRBV5-1	TRBJ1-4	TRBD1	NA	17	TGCGCCAGCAGCCCCCGGGACAGGGGGGCAACTAATGAAAAACTGTTTTTT	CASSPRDRGATNEKLFF
TRBV10-3	TRBJ1-4	NA	NA	12	TGTGCCATCAGTGAGGGAGATGAAAAACTGTTTTTT	CAISEGDEKLFF
TRBV6-5	TRBJ1-4	TRBD1	NA	15	TGTGCCAGCAGTTACTCCACAGGGGAGGATGAAAAACTGTTTTTT	CASSYSTGEDEKLFF
TRBV29-1	TRBJ1-2	TRBD1	NA	15	TGCAGCGTTGAAGACCTGGACAGGGGGCGCTATGGCTACACCTTC	CSVEDLDRGRYGYTF
TRBV5-1	TRBJ2-5	TRBD2	NA	17	TGCGCCAGCAGCCCTGGACTAGCGGGAGGAATCCAAGAGACCCAGTACTTC	CASSPGLAGGIQETQYF
TRBV5-4	TRBJ2-7	TRBD2	NA	15	TGTGCCAGCAGCTCGGGGGGGGCTTCTTCCTACGAGCAGTACTTC	CASSSGGASSYEQYF
TRBV5-1	TRBJ2-1	TRBD1	NA	15	TGCGCCAGCAGCCCGCGACAGGGCGGGTACAATGAGCAGTTCTTC	CASSPRQGGYNEQFF
TRBV4-1	TRBJ2-2	TRBD2	NA	15	TGCGCCAGCAGCCGAGGACTAGCGGGAGGCTGGGAGCTGTTTTTT	CASSRGLAGGWELFF
TRBV7-2	TRBJ2-7	NA	NA	14	TGTGCCAGCCGCTACAGGGGGGGAGCGGACGAGCAGTACTTC	CASRYRGGADEQYF
TRBV7-6	TRBJ2-1	TRBD2	NA	14	TGTGCCAGCAGTGGACTAGCGGCCTACAATGAGCAGTTCTTC	CASSGLAAYNEQFF